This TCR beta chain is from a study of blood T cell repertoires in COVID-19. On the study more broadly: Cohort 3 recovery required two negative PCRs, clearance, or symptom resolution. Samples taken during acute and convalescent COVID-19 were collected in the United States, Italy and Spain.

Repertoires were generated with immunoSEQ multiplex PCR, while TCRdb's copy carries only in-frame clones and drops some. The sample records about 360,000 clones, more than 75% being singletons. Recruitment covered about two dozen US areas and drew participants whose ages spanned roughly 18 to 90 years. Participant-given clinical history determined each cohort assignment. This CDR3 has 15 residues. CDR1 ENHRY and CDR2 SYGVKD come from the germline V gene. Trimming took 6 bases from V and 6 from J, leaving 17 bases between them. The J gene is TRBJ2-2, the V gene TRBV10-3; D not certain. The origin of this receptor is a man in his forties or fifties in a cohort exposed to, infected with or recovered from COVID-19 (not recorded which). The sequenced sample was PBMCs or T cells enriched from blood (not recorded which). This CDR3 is CAIRPGLLVAGELFF. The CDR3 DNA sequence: TGTGCCATCAGGCCGGGTCTCCTCGTCGCCGGGGAGCTGTTTTTT.